The 29 T cell receptor beta chains listed next were all sequenced from one sample in a study of naive and memory T cell subsets. No antigen is known for these receptors. An equimolar mix of two oligonucleotides served as the beta constant-region primer for TRBC1 and TRBC2. Ligated cDNA was amplified by four rounds of PCR with nested alpha and beta constant-region primers and SP2. TCRdb re-derived calls from the UMI-ligation and nested PCR reads in MiXCR, one entry per CDR3 protein. The sample records 130,000 to 150,000 distinct CDR3 sequences, approximately 22% being singletons. Study-wide points: Naive repertoires, especially CD8, held a few larger clonotypes, possibly memory cells re-expressing CD45RA.

Material for sequencing was naive CD4+ T cells from blood. The receptors were gathered from a human donor in good health.

This sequence joins TRBV4-3 and TRBJ2-7, with D hard to call. The V gene's germline CDR1 is LGHNA and CDR2 YSLEER. The CDR3 loop spans 16 amino acids. V gave up 0 bases and J gave up 6 bases, with 18 bases separating them. The CDR3 coding sequence is TGCGCCAGCAGCCAAGAAGTGGGAATAAGGGTCTGCGAGCAGTACTTC. Translating gives CASSQEVGIRVCEQYF.

The sample holds many counts of this clonotype. The chain combines TRBV30 with TRBJ2-1, with TRBD2 identical over 8 bases. This CDR3 spans 12 amino acids. V was clipped by 3 bases and J by 7 bases; unmatched bases: 2. Germline V gene data show CDR1 as GTSNPN and CDR2 as SVGIG (reference sequence). The CDR3 region has the DNA TGTGCCTGGAGCGGGAGGGGGAATGAGCAGTTCTTC. Its protein product is CAWSGRGNEQFF.

The table lists this clonotype with many counts. The chain has TRBV18 and TRBJ2-2; D is undetermined. V shed 2 bases and J shed 0 bases, with 7 bases lying between them. Germline CDR1 is KGHSH and CDR2 is LQKENI. The CDR3 is 15 residues long. CDR3 residues: CASSPDQTNTGELFF. Written as DNA, the CDR3 is TGTGCCAGCTCACCAGACCAGACGAACACCGGGGAGCTGTTTTTT.

There are many counts of this clonotype. This chain uses TRBV29-1 with TRBJ2-3; D ambiguous. In germline, CDR1 is SQVTM, CDR2 ANQGSEA. Trimming cost V 4 bases and J 6 bases, with 8 bases left between them. The CDR3 totals 11 residues. The DNA for the CDR3 is TGCAGCGTTGGCTTGGCTGATACGCAGTATTTT. Its protein is CSVGLADTQYF.

This clonotype was seen a single time. The V gene is TRBV7-2, the J gene TRBJ1-5; 7 bases align to TRBD1. The CDR3 extends over 13 amino acids. Germline-derived CDR1 and CDR2 are SGHTA and FQGNSA. V lost 6 bases and J lost 6; bases outside the gene matches: 5. CDR3 loop: CASRSDRVQPQHF. CDR3 nucleotides: TGTGCCAGCAGATCCGACAGGGTTCAGCCCCAGCATTTT.

Note on this clonotype: A much larger clone sits a single nucleotide away, making a read error possible. The V and J genes are TRBV29-1 and TRBJ2-7; 10 nucleotides align to TRBD1. The CDR3 is 13 residues long. The germline V gene encodes CDR1 SQVTM and CDR2 ANQGSEA. CDR3 nucleotide sequence: TGCAGCGTGACACGGACAGGGGGTTACGAGCAGTGCTTC. This sequence encodes CSVTRTGGYEQCF.

This clonotype was seen a few times. In DNA form, the CDR3 reads TGTGCCAGCAGTGCCCTAAGGATAGCGGGAGGGCTATCAGCAGATACGCAGTATTTT. It translates to CASSALRIAGGLSADTQYF. The chain links TRBV6-1 to TRBJ2-3, with 11 bases matching TRBD2. Per the germline V gene, CDR1 is MNHNS and CDR2 is SASEGT. The CDR3 runs 19 residues. Trimming at V came to 4 bases and at J to 4 bases, leaving 16 bases not matched to a gene.

This clonotype was counted many times. The gene calls are TRBV27 and TRBJ2-7; 10 nucleotides match TRBD1. Germline assignment: CDR1 MNHEY and CDR2 SMNVEV (reference sequence). Germline trimming cut 4 bases from V and 5 bases from J; bases unmatched to any gene: 11. The CDR3 spans 16 residues. The CDR3 region has the DNA TGTGCCAGCAGTTCGGGACAGGGGTTTTCCATGCACGAGCAGTACTTC. Amino acid sequence: CASSSGQGFSMHEQYF.

The table lists this clonotype with a few counts. The rearrangement uses TRBV29-1 and TRBJ1-5; no reliable D call. Germline loops: CDR1 SQVTM, CDR2 ANQGSEA. Trimming removed 5 bases at V and 1 base at J, with 6 bases between. The CDR3 length is 12 residues. The CDR3 nucleotides read TGCAGCGTTAAGACGAGCAATCAGCCCCAGCATTTT. Translating gives CSVKTSNQPQHF.

The CDR3: CASSSGLADYQETQYF. In DNA, the CDR3 is TGTGCCAGCAGCTCCGGACTAGCGGACTACCAAGAGACCCAGTACTTC. The chain recombines TRBV7-2 with TRBJ2-5; 10 bases fit TRBD2. V gave up 4 bases and J gave up 0 bases; unmatched junction bases: 5. The CDR3 loop spans 16 amino acids. Germline CDR1 SGHTA, CDR2 FQGNSA.

This clonotype was detected many times. The chain is built from TRBV4-1 and TRBJ1-5; no firm D call. This CDR3 has 15 amino acids. CDR1 is MGHRA and CDR2 is YSYEKL in the germline V gene. The V end lost 0 bases, the J end lost 0 bases, and 6 bases lay between the germline ends. The chain's CDR3 is CASSQETISNQPQHF. CDR3 DNA: TGCGCCAGCAGCCAAGAAACGATTAGCAATCAGCCCCAGCATTTT.

The V gene is TRBV6-6, the J gene TRBJ1-5; possible D gene TRBD1, 5 bases. The CDR3 is made up of 15 amino acids. V lost 2 bases to trimming and J lost 6 bases, with 14 bases between them. Germline values: CDR1 MNHNY, CDR2 SVGAGI (reference sequence). DNA of the CDR3: TGTGCCAGCAGTTACGGATCAGGGCTTCGTCAGCCCCAGCATTTT. Translated: CASSYGSGLRQPQHF.

This clonotype has a handful of counts. The chain joins TRBV11-2 to TRBJ1-2; D remains ambiguous. V lost 0 bases, J lost 4 bases, and 9 bases lay in between. The CDR3 consists of 14 residues. Germline V CDR1 and CDR2: SGHAT, FQNNGV. CDR3: CASSLEVNTYGYTF. DNA of the CDR3: TGTGCCAGCAGCTTAGAAGTAAATACCTATGGCTACACCTTC. Drawing the rest from reference TRBV11-2 and TRBJ1-2, the complete variable domain is EAGVAQSPRYKIIEKRQSVAFWCNPISGHATLYWYQQILGQGPKLLIQFQNNGVVDDSQLPKDRFSAERLKGVDSTLKIQPAKLEDSAVYLCASSLEVNTYGYTFGSGTRLTVV.

The sample holds a few counts of this clonotype. The chain combines TRBV28 with TRBJ1-1; TRBD1 might be the D (6 bases). The length of the CDR3 is 14 residues. CDR1 and CDR2 from the germline V gene are MDHEN and SYDVKM. The ends were cut back, 5 bases at V and 5 bases at J, with 15 bases in the middle. The CDR3 loop is CASSPLPGETEAFF. In nucleotides, the CDR3 is TGTGCCAGCAGTCCCCTACCAGGGGAGACTGAAGCTTTCTTT.

This sequence joins TRBV7-9 and TRBJ2-1; 7 nucleotides line up with TRBD2. This CDR3 region has 16 residues. V was pared by 4 bases and J by 4 bases, with 10 bases of the junction left unmatched. From germline, CDR1 is SEHNR and CDR2 FQNEAQ (reference sequence). The chain's CDR3 is CASSSRSLAAYNEQFF. For the CDR3, the DNA is TGTGCCAGCAGCTCCCGCTCCCTAGCGGCATACAATGAGCAGTTCTTC. The full variable domain, rest sourced from reference TRBV7-9 and TRBJ2-1, is DTGVSQNPRHKITKRGQNVTFRCDPISEHNRLYWYRQTLGQGPEFLTYFQNEAQLEKSRLLSDRFSAERPKGSFSTLEIQRTEQGDSAMYLCASSSRSLAAYNEQFFGPGTRLTVL.

The rearrangement uses TRBV27 and TRBJ2-2, with 7 bases matching TRBD2. Trimming cost V 6 bases and J 4 bases; bases outside gene matches: 5. This CDR3 contains 14 residues. Per the germline V gene, CDR1 is MNHEY and CDR2 is SMNVEV (reference sequence). The DNA for the CDR3 is TGTGCCAGCAGAACGTGGACTAGCACCGGGGAGCTGTTTTTT. Protein: CASRTWTSTGELFF.

This clonotype was detected ten times or more. The V gene is TRBV29-1, the J gene TRBJ2-1; weak D call: TRBD2 (5 bases). Germline V gene lookup returns CDR1 SQVTM and CDR2 ANQGSEA. V lost 1 base to trimming and J lost 8 bases, with 12 bases between them. The CDR3 spans 13 residues. The CDR3 DNA follows: TGCAGCGTTGAAGGAGGAGGTTCTGATGAGCAGTTCTTC. Translated: CSVEGGGSDEQFF.

This chain links TRBV5-1 with TRBJ2-1; the D call may be TRBD1 or TRBD2 (5 bases each). This CDR3 contains 15 residues. V was shortened by 0 bases and J by 2 bases, with 9 bases between the two germline ends. Per the germline V gene, CDR1 is SGHRS and CDR2 is YFSETQ. CDR3 loop: CASSLGGTTYNEQFF. The CDR3 DNA is TGCGCCAGCAGCTTGGGTGGGACGACCTACAATGAGCAGTTCTTC.

This chain uses TRBV29-1 with TRBJ1-4; no clear D gene. V shed 4 bases and J shed 6 bases, with 12 bases lying between them. CDR3 length equals 13 residues. Germline values: CDR1 SQVTM, CDR2 ANQGSEA. The CDR3 sequence is CSVVLQWDEKLFF. The CDR3 DNA reads TGCAGCGTTGTCCTCCAATGGGATGAAAAACTGTTTTTT.

This rearrangement joins TRBV3-1 to TRBJ2-5, with a weak D call TRBD1 (6 bases). V lost 4 bases and J lost 3, with 9 bases in between. Germline lookup yields CDR1 LGHDT and CDR2 YNNKEL (reference sequence). The length of the CDR3 is 13 residues. CDR3 residues: CASSRTGKETQYF. Here the CDR3 DNA reads TGTGCCAGCAGCCGAACAGGGAAAGAGACCCAGTACTTC.

The chain joins TRBV7-8 to TRBJ2-3, with TRBD2 as a possible D gene (6 bases). In germline, CDR1 is SGHVS, CDR2 FQNEAQ. V shed 7 bases and J shed 4 bases, with 15 bases lying between them. The CDR3 sequence is 14 residues long. CDR3 DNA: TGTGCCAGCACCACGCGGGGTGGGGCAGATACGCAGTATTTT. Translation gives CASTTRGGADTQYF. The complete variable domain, with remaining parts taken from reference TRBV7-8 and TRBJ2-3, reads GAGVSQSPRYKVAKRGQDVALRCDPISGHVSLFWYQQALGQGPEFLTYFQNEAQLDKSGLPSDRFFAERPEGSVSTLKIQRTQQEDSAVYLCASTTRGGADTQYFGPGTRLTVL.

The chain combines TRBV6-2 or TRBV6-3 with TRBJ1-4; D possibly corresponds to TRBD1 (6 bases). This CDR3 contains 15 residues. V lost 6 bases and J 8 bases, leaving 19 bases between the germline ends. CDR1 and CDR2 (germline): MNHEY, SVGEGT. The DNA for the CDR3 is TGTGCCAGCAGACCACGGGGGGCAGAGGGCGAAAAACTGTTTTTT. Its protein is CASRPRGAEGEKLFF.

This clonotype occurred a few times. The chain combines TRBV9 with TRBJ2-2, with 8 bases identical to TRBD1. The CDR3 sequence is 17 residues long. Trimming removed 4 bases from V and 1 base from J; junction bases left unmatched: 9. Germline V lookup: CDR1 SGDLS, CDR2 YYNGEE. CDR3 DNA sequence: TGTGCCAGCAGCCTTCTTTTTGGACAGGGGAACACCGGGGAGCTGTTTTTT. Protein product: CASSLLFGQGNTGELFF.

This chain uses TRBV18 with TRBJ2-7; 7 nucleotides match TRBD1. The germline CDR1 and CDR2 sequences are KGHSH and LQKENI. J lost 0 bases, V lost 3 bases, and 5 bases had no gene match. The CDR3 totals 15 residues. The CDR3 DNA is TGTGCCAGCTCACCGACAGGGCTGAGCTCCTACGAGCAGTACTTC. Translation gives CASSPTGLSSYEQYF.

This clonotype came up a few times. The V gene is TRBV6-1, the J gene TRBJ1-4; D is possibly TRBD1 (5 bases). V dropped 4 bases and J dropped 8 bases, with 14 bases sitting between them. CDR3 size: 14 residues. Germline V CDR1 and CDR2: MNHNS, SASEGT. CDR3 DNA sequence: TGTGCCAGCAGTGTTAAGGGGCCTGGAGAAAAACTGTTTTTT. Translation gives CASSVKGPGEKLFF.

The V call is TRBV5-1, the J call TRBJ2-7; D might be TRBD1 or TRBD2, each matching 5 bases. The CDR3 is 15 residues long. Germline V CDR1 and CDR2: SGHRS, YFSETQ. Deletions cut 0 bases from V and 2 bases from J, with 12 bases between. The CDR3 DNA reads TGCGCCAGCAGCTTGGCACCGGGGCCCACCTACGAGCAGTACTTC. Amino acids: CASSLAPGPTYEQYF.

In this sample, this clonotype turned up a few times. V is TRBV20-1 and J is TRBJ2-1, with 8 positions matching TRBD1. The CDR3 contains 13 residues. Per the germline V gene, CDR1 is DFQATT and CDR2 is SNEGSKA (reference sequence). The ends lost 4 bases at V and 7 bases at J; junction bases unmatched: 6. CDR3 protein: CSATRTGRNEQFF. In DNA, the CDR3 is TGCAGTGCTACTAGGACAGGGAGGAATGAGCAGTTCTTC.

The chain couples TRBV5-5 to TRBJ1-5; D remains ambiguous. This CDR3 contains 15 residues. Germline CDR1 is SGHKS and CDR2 is YYEKEE (reference sequence). Trimming removed 1 base from V and 2 bases from J, with 10 bases in between. In DNA form, the CDR3 reads TGTGCCAGCAGCTTGTCCGGGAGTGGCAATCAGCCCCAGCATTTT. It specifies CASSLSGSGNQPQHF.

CDR3 DNA: TGTGCCAGCAGCTTGCGGGACATAGCCAAAAACATTCAGTACTTC. It codes for CASSLRDIAKNIQYF. The rearrangement links TRBV5-6 to TRBJ2-4; D is perhaps TRBD1 (6 bases). CDR1 SGHDT and CDR2 YYEEEE come from the germline V gene. Trimming left V 1 base short and J 0 bases short, with 8 bases between. The CDR3 sequence is 15 residues long.